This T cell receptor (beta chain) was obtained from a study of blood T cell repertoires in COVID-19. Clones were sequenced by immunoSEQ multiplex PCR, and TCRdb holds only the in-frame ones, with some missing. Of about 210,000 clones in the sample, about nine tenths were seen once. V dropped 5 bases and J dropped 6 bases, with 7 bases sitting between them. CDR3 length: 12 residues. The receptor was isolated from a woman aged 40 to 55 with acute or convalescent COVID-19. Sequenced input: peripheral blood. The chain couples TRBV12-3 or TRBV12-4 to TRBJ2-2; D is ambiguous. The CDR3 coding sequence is TGTGCCAGCAGTGCCCAGGCCGGGGAGCTGTTTTTT. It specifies CASSAQAGELFF.